This T cell receptor (beta chain) appears in the sequencing data of a study of blood T cell repertoires in COVID-19. Overall study context: Both acute and convalescent COVID-19 samples were obtained from the United States, Italy and Spain. Nucleic acid was either cDNA or gDNA, and it came from T cells, B-cell-depleted T cells, or PBMCs.

In the authors' methods: The authors estimated nucleated cell counts from reference gene primer amplification. Sequencing was performed with immunoSEQ multiplex PCR; in TCRdb, only in-frame clones are kept and a portion is missing. V and J calls and clone size come straight from that table; D and trimming were deduced from the DNA. The profile covers hundreds of thousands of clones, with roughly 90% appearing a single time and roughly 2% taken by the ten largest. This clone showed up just a few times. This CDR3 is 15 amino acids long. Per the germline V gene, CDR1 is SGHVS and CDR2 is FNYEAQ. V lost 2 bases to trimming and J lost 5 bases, with 13 bases between them.

The TCR sequence derives from a woman in her 50s with acute or convalescent COVID-19. What was sequenced was peripheral blood. The chain combines TRBV7-6 with TRBJ1-5; D gene ambiguous. The CDR3 sequence: CASSLNEGSYQPQHF. CDR3 in DNA: TGTGCCAGCAGCTTAAATGAGGGATCCTATCAGCCCCAGCATTTT.